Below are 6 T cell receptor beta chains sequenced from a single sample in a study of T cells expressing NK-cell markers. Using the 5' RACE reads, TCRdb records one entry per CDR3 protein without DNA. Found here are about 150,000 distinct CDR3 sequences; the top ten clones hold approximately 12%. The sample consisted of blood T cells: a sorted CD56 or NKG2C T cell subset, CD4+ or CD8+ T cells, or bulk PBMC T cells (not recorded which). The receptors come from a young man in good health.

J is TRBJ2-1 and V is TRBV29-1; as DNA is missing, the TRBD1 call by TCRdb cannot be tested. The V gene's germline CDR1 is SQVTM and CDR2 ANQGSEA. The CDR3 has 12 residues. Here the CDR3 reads CSHRGTGIEQFF.

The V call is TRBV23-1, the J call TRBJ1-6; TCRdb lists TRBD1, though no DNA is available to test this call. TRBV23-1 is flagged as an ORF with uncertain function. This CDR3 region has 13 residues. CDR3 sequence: CASSPPLECSLHF.

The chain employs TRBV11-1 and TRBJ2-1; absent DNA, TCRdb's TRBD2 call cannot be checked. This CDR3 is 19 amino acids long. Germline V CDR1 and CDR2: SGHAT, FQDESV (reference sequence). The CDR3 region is CASSPQVGLPSGRPGEQFF.

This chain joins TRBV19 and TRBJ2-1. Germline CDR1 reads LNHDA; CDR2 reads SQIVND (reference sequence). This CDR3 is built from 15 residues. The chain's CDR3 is CASSILGSSYNEQFF.

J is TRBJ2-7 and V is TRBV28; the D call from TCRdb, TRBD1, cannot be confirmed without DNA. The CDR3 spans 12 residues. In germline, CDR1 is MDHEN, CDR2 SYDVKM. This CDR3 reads CASSYGHNKQYF. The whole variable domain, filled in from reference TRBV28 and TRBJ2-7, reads DVKVTQSSRYLVKRTGEKVFLECVQDMDHENMFWYRQDPGLGLRLIYFSYDVKMKEKGDIPEGYSVSREKKERFSLILESASTNQTSMYLCASSYGHNKQYFGPGTRLTVT.

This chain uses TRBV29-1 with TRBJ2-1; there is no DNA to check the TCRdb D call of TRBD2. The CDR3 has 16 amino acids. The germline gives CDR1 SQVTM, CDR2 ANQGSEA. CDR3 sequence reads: CSSSTSQRSSYNEQFF.